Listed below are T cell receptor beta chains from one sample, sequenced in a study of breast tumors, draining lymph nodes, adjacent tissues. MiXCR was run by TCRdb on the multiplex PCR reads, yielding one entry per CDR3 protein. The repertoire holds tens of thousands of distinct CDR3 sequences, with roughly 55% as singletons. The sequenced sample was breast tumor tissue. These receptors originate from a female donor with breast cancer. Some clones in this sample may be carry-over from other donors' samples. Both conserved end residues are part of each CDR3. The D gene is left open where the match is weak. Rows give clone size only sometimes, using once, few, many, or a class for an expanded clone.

CDR3aa: CASSYEGAGGYTF
CDR3nt: TGTGCCAGCAGTTATGAGGGGGCGGGTGGCTACACCTTC
abundance: medium-sized
d_gene: TRBD1
j_gene: TRBJ1-2
v_gene: TRBV6-5

CDR3aa: CASSWGTVSNEQFF
CDR3nt: TGTGCCAGCAGCTGGGGGACAGTAAGCAATGAGCAGTTCTTC
abundance: -
d_gene: TRBD1
j_gene: TRBJ2-1
v_gene: TRBV5-6

CDR3aa: CASSPSSVQETQYFGPGYGYTF
CDR3nt: -
abundance: -
d_gene: -
j_gene: TRBJ1-2
v_gene: TRBV18

CDR3aa: CASSQDNEGGYTF
CDR3nt: TGCGCCAGCAGCCAAGATAACGAGGGGGGCTACACCTTC
abundance: -
d_gene: -
j_gene: TRBJ1-2
v_gene: TRBV4-1

CDR3aa: CASRPGTEPRYTF
CDR3nt: TGTGCCAGCAGACCCGGGACAGAGCCGCGCTACACCTTC
abundance: -
d_gene: TRBD1
j_gene: TRBJ1-2
v_gene: TRBV6-2/TRBV6-3

CDR3aa: CSVEGGGKYQETQYF
CDR3nt: TGCAGCGTTGAAGGCGGGGGAAAGTACCAAGAGACCCAGTACTTC
abundance: -
d_gene: TRBD2
j_gene: TRBJ2-5
v_gene: TRBV29-1

CDR3aa: CASSLGGLTGNTIYF
CDR3nt: TGTGCCAGTAGTTTGGGGGGTTTAACTGGAAACACCATATATTTT
abundance: -
d_gene: -
j_gene: TRBJ1-3
v_gene: TRBV28

CDR3aa: CASSLRTSSAYNEQFF
CDR3nt: TGTGCCAGCAGCTTACGGACTAGCTCAGCCTACAATGAGCAGTTCTTC
abundance: -
d_gene: TRBD2
j_gene: TRBJ2-1
v_gene: TRBV5-4

CDR3aa: CASSLSGTGRNTIYF
CDR3nt: TGTGCCAGCAGCCTATCGGGGACAGGACGAAACACCATATATTTT
abundance: -
d_gene: TRBD1
j_gene: TRBJ1-3
v_gene: TRBV7-9

CDR3aa: CASSLAGGNEQYF
CDR3nt: TGTGCCAGCAGCTTAGCGGGAGGTAACGAGCAGTACTTC
abundance: -
d_gene: -
j_gene: TRBJ2-7
v_gene: TRBV7-2

CDR3aa: CASSTSNEQFF
CDR3nt: TGTGCCAGTAGTACCTCAAATGAGCAGTTCTTC
abundance: many
d_gene: -
j_gene: TRBJ2-1
v_gene: TRBV19

CDR3aa: CASKDTGAPGEQYF
CDR3nt: TGTGCCAGCAAAGACACGGGCGCGCCCGGCGAGCAGTACTTC
abundance: -
d_gene: -
j_gene: TRBJ2-7
v_gene: TRBV7-9

CDR3aa: CASSLTYEQYF
CDR3nt: TGTGCCAGCAGCTTAACCTACGAGCAGTACTTC
abundance: many
d_gene: -
j_gene: TRBJ2-7
v_gene: TRBV11-2

CDR3aa: CASTPEGTGGLGANVLTF
CDR3nt: TGTGCCAGCACCCCGGAGGGGACAGGGGGCTTAGGGGCCAACGTCCTGACTTTC
abundance: many
d_gene: TRBD1
j_gene: TRBJ2-6
v_gene: TRBV7-2

CDR3aa: CASSGGFYEQYF
CDR3nt: TGTGCCAGTAGCGGGGGGTTCTACGAGCAGTACTTC
abundance: medium-sized
d_gene: TRBD2
j_gene: TRBJ2-7
v_gene: TRBV7-2

CDR3aa: CASSLKGQGTRGRGYTF
CDR3nt: TGTGCCAGCAGCTTAAAGGGGCAGGGGACGAGAGGGAGAGGCTACACCTTC
abundance: -
d_gene: -
j_gene: TRBJ1-2
v_gene: TRBV7-3

CDR3aa: CAISGNDNPQYF
CDR3nt: TGTGCCATCAGTGGGAATGACAATCCCCAGTACTTC
abundance: -
d_gene: -
j_gene: TRBJ2-5
v_gene: TRBV10-3

CDR3aa: CASGWGSEDQPQHF
CDR3nt: TGTGCCAGTGGGTGGGGGTCGGAGGATCAGCCCCAGCATTTT
abundance: medium-sized
d_gene: -
j_gene: TRBJ1-5
v_gene: TRBV7-9

CDR3aa: CASSILRGETQYF
CDR3nt: TGCGCCAGCAGCATCTTAAGGGGGGAGACCCAGTACTTC
abundance: many
d_gene: -
j_gene: TRBJ2-5
v_gene: TRBV5-1

CDR3aa: CSARRRATYEQYF
CDR3nt: TGCAGTGCTAGGCGCCGTGCTACCTACGAGCAGTACTTC
abundance: -
d_gene: -
j_gene: TRBJ2-7
v_gene: TRBV20-1

CDR3aa: CAISEPGQPGDVAQHF
CDR3nt: TGTGCCATCAGTGAGCCGGGACAGCCCGGTGATGTTGCCCAGCATTTT
abundance: -
d_gene: TRBD1
j_gene: TRBJ1-5
v_gene: TRBV10-3

CDR3aa: CATSRDSGQGQFYEQYF
CDR3nt: TGTGCCACCAGCAGAGATTCGGGGCAGGGGCAGTTCTACGAGCAGTACTTC
abundance: -
d_gene: -
j_gene: TRBJ2-7
v_gene: TRBV15

CDR3aa: CASRGTRYEQYF
CDR3nt: TGTGCCAGCAGGGGGACTAGATACGAGCAGTACTTC
abundance: -
d_gene: TRBD2
j_gene: TRBJ2-7
v_gene: TRBV6-5

CDR3aa: CASSPTSGSDGSYEQYF
CDR3nt: TGTGCCAGCAGTCCGACTAGCGGGAGTGACGGCTCCTACGAGCAGTACTTC
abundance: many
d_gene: TRBD2
j_gene: TRBJ2-7
v_gene: TRBV6-5

CDR3aa: CASSQDRGANYGYTF
CDR3nt: TGTGCCAGCAGCCAAGATCGGGGGGCCAACTATGGCTACACCTTC
abundance: large
d_gene: -
j_gene: TRBJ1-2
v_gene: TRBV4-2

CDR3aa: CASSRGQGLSPLHF
CDR3nt: TGTGCCAGCAGTAGGGGACAGGGTCTTTCACCCCTCCACTTT
abundance: medium-sized
d_gene: TRBD1
j_gene: TRBJ1-6
v_gene: TRBV12-3/TRBV12-4

CDR3aa: CASSLVGSSTANTGELFF
CDR3nt: TGCGCCAGCAGCTTGGTCGGGTCCTCGACAGCCAACACCGGGGAGCTGTTTTTT
abundance: -
d_gene: -
j_gene: TRBJ2-2
v_gene: TRBV5-1

CDR3aa: CASSLIGTGGIQPQHF
CDR3nt: TGCGCCAGCAGCTTAATAGGGACAGGGGGCATTCAGCCCCAGCATTTT
abundance: -
d_gene: TRBD1
j_gene: TRBJ1-5
v_gene: TRBV5-1

CDR3aa: CASNHRSGMGNYGYTF
CDR3nt: TGTGCCAGTAACCATAGAAGCGGTATGGGGAACTATGGCTACACCTTC
abundance: -
d_gene: -
j_gene: TRBJ1-2
v_gene: TRBV19

CDR3aa: CASSLSGKGNQPQHF
CDR3nt: TGTGCCAGCAGCTTGTCCGGAAAAGGGAATCAGCCCCAGCATTTT
abundance: medium-sized
d_gene: -
j_gene: TRBJ1-5
v_gene: TRBV7-8

CDR3aa: CASSSSGNSPLHF
CDR3nt: TGTGCCAGCAGCTCATCGGGGAATTCACCCCTCCACTTT
abundance: -
d_gene: -
j_gene: TRBJ1-6
v_gene: TRBV7-3

CDR3aa: CASSISGGWLNTEAFF
CDR3nt: TGTGCCAGCAGCATATCAGGGGGCTGGCTGAACACTGAAGCTTTCTTT
abundance: -
d_gene: TRBD1
j_gene: TRBJ1-1
v_gene: TRBV11-2

CDR3aa: CASSTQGYGYTF
CDR3nt: TGTGCCAGCAGCACACAGGGTTATGGCTACACCTTC
abundance: large
d_gene: -
j_gene: TRBJ1-2
v_gene: TRBV9

CDR3aa: CASSLAGGREQYF
CDR3nt: TGTGCCAGCAGCTTAGCGGGGGGGCGGGAGCAGTACTTC
abundance: -
d_gene: -
j_gene: TRBJ2-7
v_gene: TRBV7-6

CDR3aa: CASNYAGTSYYGYTF
CDR3nt: TGTGCCAGTAATTATGCCGGGACATCTTACTATGGCTACACCTTC
abundance: many
d_gene: -
j_gene: TRBJ1-2
v_gene: TRBV19

CDR3aa: CSASVNLEQSF
CDR3nt: TGCAGTGCTAGCGTAAACCTCGAGCAGTCCTTC
abundance: -
d_gene: -
j_gene: TRBJ2-1
v_gene: TRBV20-1

CDR3aa: CASSLAPGLAGNNEQFF
CDR3nt: TGTGCCAGCAGCTTAGCCCCCGGGCTAGCGGGGAACAATGAGCAGTTCTTC
abundance: few
d_gene: TRBD2
j_gene: TRBJ2-1
v_gene: TRBV11-2

CDR3aa: CASSLGRHSEQFF
CDR3nt: TGCGCCAGCAGCCTGGGCAGACATAGTGAGCAGTTCTTC
abundance: -
d_gene: -
j_gene: TRBJ2-1
v_gene: TRBV5-1

CDR3aa: CSVTGTSAGELIF
CDR3nt: TGCAGCGTCACCGGGACTAGCGCCGGGGAGCTGATTTTT
abundance: -
d_gene: TRBD2
j_gene: TRBJ2-2
v_gene: TRBV29-1

CDR3aa: CASSPPNLSVGGYTF
CDR3nt: TGTGCCAGCTCACCACCAAATCTGTCCGTGGGGGGCTACACCTTC
abundance: many
d_gene: -
j_gene: TRBJ1-2
v_gene: TRBV18

CDR3aa: CAISVGLAGYNEQFF
CDR3nt: TGTGCCATTAGTGTGGGACTAGCGGGTTACAATGAGCAGTTCTTC
abundance: -
d_gene: TRBD2
j_gene: TRBJ2-1
v_gene: TRBV10-3

CDR3aa: CASSEIGVDEQFF
CDR3nt: TGTGCCAGCAGTGAAATTGGCGTGGATGAGCAGTTCTTC
abundance: -
d_gene: -
j_gene: TRBJ2-1
v_gene: TRBV2

CDR3aa: CSIPGQGASSSYNEQFF
CDR3nt: TGCAGTATACCGGGACAGGGGGCCTCCAGCTCCTACAATGAGCAGTTCTTC
abundance: -
d_gene: TRBD1
j_gene: TRBJ2-1
v_gene: TRBV20-1

CDR3aa: CSARLRQGTNSPLHF
CDR3nt: TGCAGTGCTAGACTGCGACAGGGTACCAATTCACCCCTCCACTTT
abundance: -
d_gene: TRBD1
j_gene: TRBJ1-6
v_gene: TRBV20-1

CDR3aa: CSVDDGVDEQYF
CDR3nt: TGCAGCGTTGATGACGGGGTTGACGAGCAGTACTTC
abundance: -
d_gene: -
j_gene: TRBJ2-7
v_gene: TRBV29-1

CDR3aa: CAGRAGGSNNEQFF
CDR3nt: TGTGCCGGTAGAGCGGGGGGGTCTAACAATGAGCAGTTCTTC
abundance: -
d_gene: TRBD2
j_gene: TRBJ2-1
v_gene: TRBV19

CDR3aa: CASSVWTSGGDTQYF
CDR3nt: TGTGCCAGCAGCGTATGGACTAGCGGGGGGGATACGCAGTATTTT
abundance: -
d_gene: TRBD2
j_gene: TRBJ2-3
v_gene: TRBV9

CDR3aa: CASSPNRGGYNEQFF
CDR3nt: TGTGCCAGCAGTCCAAACAGGGGGGGCTACAATGAGCAGTTCTTC
abundance: -
d_gene: -
j_gene: TRBJ2-1
v_gene: TRBV25-1

CDR3aa: CATSTGQGGEKLFF
CDR3nt: TGTGCCACCAGCACTGGACAGGGAGGTGAAAAACTGTTTTTT
abundance: few
d_gene: TRBD1
j_gene: TRBJ1-4
v_gene: TRBV15

CDR3aa: CAGSRDRRGGPYNEQFF
CDR3nt: TGTGCCGGCAGCAGGGACAGGCGGGGGGGCCCCTACAATGAGCAGTTCTTC
abundance: -
d_gene: -
j_gene: TRBJ2-1
v_gene: TRBV7-3

CDR3aa: CASRLAVNTGELFF
CDR3nt: TGCGCCAGCAGGCTAGCGGTTAACACCGGGGAGCTGTTTTTT
abundance: -
d_gene: TRBD2
j_gene: TRBJ2-2
v_gene: TRBV5-1

CDR3aa: CASSYWDSEAFF
CDR3nt: TGTGCCAGCAGTTACTGGGACAGTGAAGCTTTCTTT
abundance: -
d_gene: TRBD1
j_gene: TRBJ1-1
v_gene: TRBV6-1

CDR3aa: CASSLLAGGDYEQYF
CDR3nt: TGTGCCAGCAGCTTATTGGCGGGAGGGGACTACGAGCAGTACTTC
abundance: once
d_gene: TRBD2
j_gene: TRBJ2-7
v_gene: TRBV13

CDR3aa: CASSVEHVSYNEQFF
CDR3nt: TGTGCCAGCAGCGTAGAGCACGTCTCCTACAATGAGCAGTTCTTC
abundance: -
d_gene: -
j_gene: TRBJ2-1
v_gene: TRBV9

CDR3aa: CASSLAPGLPYGYPF
CDR3nt: TGTGCCAGCAGCTTAGCGCCGGGACTTCCCTATGGCTACCCCTTC
abundance: -
d_gene: -
j_gene: TRBJ1-2
v_gene: TRBV7-9

CDR3aa: CASSLGMLGGYTF
CDR3nt: TGTGCCAGCAGCTTAGGCATGCTGGGCGGCTACACCTTC
abundance: -
d_gene: -
j_gene: TRBJ1-2
v_gene: TRBV7-2